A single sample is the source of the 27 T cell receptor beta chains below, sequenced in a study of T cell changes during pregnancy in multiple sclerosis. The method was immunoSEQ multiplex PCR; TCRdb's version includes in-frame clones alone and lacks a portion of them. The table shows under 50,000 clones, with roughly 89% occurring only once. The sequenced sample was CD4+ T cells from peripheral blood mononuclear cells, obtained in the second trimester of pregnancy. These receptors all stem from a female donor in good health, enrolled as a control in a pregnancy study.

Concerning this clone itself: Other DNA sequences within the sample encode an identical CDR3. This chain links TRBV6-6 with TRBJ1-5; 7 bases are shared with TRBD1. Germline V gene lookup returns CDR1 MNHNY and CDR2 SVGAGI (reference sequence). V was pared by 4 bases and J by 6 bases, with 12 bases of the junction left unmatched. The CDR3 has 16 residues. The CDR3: CASSSYRGGLGQPQHF. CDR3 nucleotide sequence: TGTGCCAGCAGTTCCTACAGGGGAGGTTTGGGTCAGCCCCAGCATTTT.

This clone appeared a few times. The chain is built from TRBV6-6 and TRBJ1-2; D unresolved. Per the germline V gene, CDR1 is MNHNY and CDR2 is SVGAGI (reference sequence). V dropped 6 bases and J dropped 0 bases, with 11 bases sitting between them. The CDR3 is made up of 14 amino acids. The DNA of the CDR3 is TGTGCCAGCAGACCCGACGGGACTAACTATGGCTACACCTTC. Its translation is CASRPDGTNYGYTF.

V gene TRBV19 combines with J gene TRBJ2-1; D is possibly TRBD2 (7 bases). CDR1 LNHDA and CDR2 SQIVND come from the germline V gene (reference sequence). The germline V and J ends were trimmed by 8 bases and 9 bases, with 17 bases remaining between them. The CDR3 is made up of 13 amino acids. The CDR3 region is CASEGGLVGEQFF. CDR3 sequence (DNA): TGTGCCAGTGAGGGGGGGTTGGTTGGTGAGCAGTTCTTC.

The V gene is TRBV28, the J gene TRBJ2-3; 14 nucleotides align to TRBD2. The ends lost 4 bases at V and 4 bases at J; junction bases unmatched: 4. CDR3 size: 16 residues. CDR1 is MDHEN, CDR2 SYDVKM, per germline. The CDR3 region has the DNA TGTGCCAGCAGTTCTGCGACTAGCGGGGGGGCAGATACGCAGTATTTT. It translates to CASSSATSGGADTQYF.

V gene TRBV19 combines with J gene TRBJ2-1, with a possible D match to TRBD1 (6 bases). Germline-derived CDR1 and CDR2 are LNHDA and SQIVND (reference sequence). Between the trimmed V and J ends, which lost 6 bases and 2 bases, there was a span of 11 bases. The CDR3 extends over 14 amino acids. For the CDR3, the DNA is TGTGCCAGTAGGCAGGGGTTCCCCTACAATGAGCAGTTCTTC. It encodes CASRQGFPYNEQFF.

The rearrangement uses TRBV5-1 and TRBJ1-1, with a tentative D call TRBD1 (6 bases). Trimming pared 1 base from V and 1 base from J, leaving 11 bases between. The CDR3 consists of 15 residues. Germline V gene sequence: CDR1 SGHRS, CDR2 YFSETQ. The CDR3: CASSLYRGGNTEAFF. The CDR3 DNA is TGCGCCAGCAGCTTGTATAGAGGGGGGAACACTGAAGCTTTCTTT.

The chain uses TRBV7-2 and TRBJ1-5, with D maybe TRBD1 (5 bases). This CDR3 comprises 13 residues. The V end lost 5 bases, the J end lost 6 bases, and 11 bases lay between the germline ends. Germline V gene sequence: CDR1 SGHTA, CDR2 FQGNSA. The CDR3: CASSREGVQPQHF. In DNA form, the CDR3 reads TGTGCCAGCAGCCGCGAAGGGGTTCAGCCCCAGCATTTT.

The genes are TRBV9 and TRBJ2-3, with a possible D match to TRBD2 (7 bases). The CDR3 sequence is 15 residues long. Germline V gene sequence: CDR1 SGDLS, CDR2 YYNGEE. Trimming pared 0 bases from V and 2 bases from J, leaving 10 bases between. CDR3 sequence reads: CASSVGRGATDTQYF. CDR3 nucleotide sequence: TGTGCCAGCAGCGTAGGTCGGGGGGCCACAGATACGCAGTATTTT.

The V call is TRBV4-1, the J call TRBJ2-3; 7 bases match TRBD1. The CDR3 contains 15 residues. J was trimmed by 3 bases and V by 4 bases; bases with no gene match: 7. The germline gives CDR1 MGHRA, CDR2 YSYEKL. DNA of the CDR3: TGCGCCAGCAGCCGCCAGAGGGGGCAGACAGATACGCAGTATTTT. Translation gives CASSRQRGQTDTQYF.

The CDR3 reads CASSLSRNEAFF. CDR3 nucleotide sequence: TGTGCCAGCAGCTTGTCCAGGAATGAAGCTTTCTTT. The J gene is TRBJ1-1, the V gene TRBV5-6; D unclear. Germline CDR1 is SGHDT and CDR2 is YYEEEE. V lost 1 base and J 7 bases, leaving 8 bases between the germline ends. The CDR3 length is 12 residues.

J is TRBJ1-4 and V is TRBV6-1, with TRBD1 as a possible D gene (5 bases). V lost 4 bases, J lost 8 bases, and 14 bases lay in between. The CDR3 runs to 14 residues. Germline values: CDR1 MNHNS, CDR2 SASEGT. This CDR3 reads CASSAKDKPEKLFF. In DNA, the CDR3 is TGTGCCAGCAGTGCGAAGGACAAACCCGAAAAACTGTTTTTT.

The CDR3 loop reads CASGRTSGGTGELFF. CDR3 nucleotide sequence: TGTGCCAGCGGAAGGACTAGCGGGGGAACCGGGGAGCTGTTTTTT. The genes are TRBV2 and TRBJ2-2; 13 nucleotides align to TRBD2. CDR3 length equals 15 residues. From germline, CDR1 is SNHLY and CDR2 FYNNEI. V dropped 8 bases and J dropped 5; count of bases not matched to a gene: 5.

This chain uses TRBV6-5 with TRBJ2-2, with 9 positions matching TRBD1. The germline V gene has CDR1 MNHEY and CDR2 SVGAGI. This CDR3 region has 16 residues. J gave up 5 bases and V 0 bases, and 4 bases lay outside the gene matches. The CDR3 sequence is CASSYSGTGRTGELFF. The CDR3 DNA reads TGTGCCAGCAGTTACTCGGGGACAGGGAGGACCGGGGAGCTGTTTTTT.

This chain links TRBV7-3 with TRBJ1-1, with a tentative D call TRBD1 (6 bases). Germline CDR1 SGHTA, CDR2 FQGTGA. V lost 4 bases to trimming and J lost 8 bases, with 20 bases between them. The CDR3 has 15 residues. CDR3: CASSSETGFAREAFF. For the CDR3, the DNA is TGTGCCAGCAGCTCCGAGACAGGCTTCGCAAGGGAAGCTTTCTTT.

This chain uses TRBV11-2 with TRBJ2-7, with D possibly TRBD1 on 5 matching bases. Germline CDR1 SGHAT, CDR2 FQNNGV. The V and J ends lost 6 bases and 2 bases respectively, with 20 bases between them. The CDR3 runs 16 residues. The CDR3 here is CASRMGGDRRTYEQYF. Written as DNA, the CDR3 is TGTGCCAGCAGGATGGGTGGTGACAGACGTACCTACGAGCAGTACTTC.

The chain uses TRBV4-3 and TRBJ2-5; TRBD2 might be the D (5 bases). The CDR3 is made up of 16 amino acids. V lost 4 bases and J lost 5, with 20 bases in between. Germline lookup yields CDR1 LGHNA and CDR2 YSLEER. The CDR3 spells CASSPSGSSLAETQYF. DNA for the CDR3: TGCGCCAGCAGCCCCTCGGGGAGCAGCCTAGCTGAGACCCAGTACTTC.

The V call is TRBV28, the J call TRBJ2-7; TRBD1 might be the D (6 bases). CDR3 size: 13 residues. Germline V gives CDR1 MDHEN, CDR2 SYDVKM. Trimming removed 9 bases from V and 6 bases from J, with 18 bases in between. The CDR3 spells CASRQRGTPEQYF. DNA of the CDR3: TGTGCCAGTAGACAAAGGGGGACACCCGAGCAGTACTTC.

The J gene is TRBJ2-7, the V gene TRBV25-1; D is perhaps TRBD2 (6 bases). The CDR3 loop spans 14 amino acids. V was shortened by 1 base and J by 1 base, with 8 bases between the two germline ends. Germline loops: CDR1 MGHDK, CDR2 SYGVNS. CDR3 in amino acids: CASSEFGGSYEQYF. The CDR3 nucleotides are TGTGCCAGCAGTGAATTTGGAGGGTCCTACGAGCAGTACTTC.

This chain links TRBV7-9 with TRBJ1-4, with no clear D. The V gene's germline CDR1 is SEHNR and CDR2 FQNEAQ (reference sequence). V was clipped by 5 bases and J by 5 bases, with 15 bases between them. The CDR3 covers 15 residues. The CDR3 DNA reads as TGTGCCAGCAGCCGTAGGAATTTCGGGAATGAAAAACTGTTTTTT. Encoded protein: CASSRRNFGNEKLFF.

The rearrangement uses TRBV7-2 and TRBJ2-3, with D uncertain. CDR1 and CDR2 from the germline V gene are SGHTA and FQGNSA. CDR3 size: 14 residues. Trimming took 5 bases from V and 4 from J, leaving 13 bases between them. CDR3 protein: CASSPPGSPDTQYF. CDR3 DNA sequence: TGTGCCAGCAGCCCCCCGGGTAGTCCAGATACGCAGTATTTT.

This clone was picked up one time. The CDR3 DNA reads as TGTGCCAGCAGCTTTCAGGGGTTCCAGGGAACCTATGGCTACACCTTC. It is translated as CASSFQGFQGTYGYTF. The chain employs TRBV5-6 and TRBJ1-2; the D gene is possibly TRBD1 (6 bases). Germline assignment: CDR1 SGHDT and CDR2 YYEEEE. The V and J ends lost 2 bases and 4 bases respectively, with 18 bases between them. This CDR3 has 16 amino acids.

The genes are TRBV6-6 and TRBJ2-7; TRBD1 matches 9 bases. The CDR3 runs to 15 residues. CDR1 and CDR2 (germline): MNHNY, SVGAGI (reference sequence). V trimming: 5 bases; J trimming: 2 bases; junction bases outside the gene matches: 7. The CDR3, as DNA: TGTGCCAGCAGTCAGGACAGGGGCCCGCCCTACGAGCAGTACTTC. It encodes CASSQDRGPPYEQYF.

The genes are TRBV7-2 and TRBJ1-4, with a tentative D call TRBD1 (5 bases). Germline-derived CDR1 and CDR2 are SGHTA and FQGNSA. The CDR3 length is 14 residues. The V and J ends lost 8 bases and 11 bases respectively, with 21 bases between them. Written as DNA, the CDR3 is TGTGCCAGCGCGCGGATTTGGGAGGGGAGTAAACTGTTTTTT. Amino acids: CASARIWEGSKLFF.

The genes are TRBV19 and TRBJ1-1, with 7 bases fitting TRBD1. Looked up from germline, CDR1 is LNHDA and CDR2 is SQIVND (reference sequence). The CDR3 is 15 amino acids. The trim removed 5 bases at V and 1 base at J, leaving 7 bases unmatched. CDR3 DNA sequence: TGTGCCAGTAGTCCGGGGGACAGTCCGAACACTGAAGCTTTCTTT. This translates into CASSPGDSPNTEAFF.

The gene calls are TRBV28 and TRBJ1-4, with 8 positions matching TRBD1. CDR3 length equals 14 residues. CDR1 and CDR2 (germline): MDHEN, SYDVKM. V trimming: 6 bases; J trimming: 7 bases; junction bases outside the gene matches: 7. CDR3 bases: TGTGCCAGCAGCCTGACAGGGGCGGGTGAAAAACTGTTTTTT. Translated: CASSLTGAGEKLFF.

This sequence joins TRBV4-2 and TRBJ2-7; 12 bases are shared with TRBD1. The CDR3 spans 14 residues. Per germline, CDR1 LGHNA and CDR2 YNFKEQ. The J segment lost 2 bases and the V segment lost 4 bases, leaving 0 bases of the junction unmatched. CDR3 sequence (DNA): TGTGCCAGCAGCCGGGACAGGGGGCCCTACGAGCAGTACTTC. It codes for CASSRDRGPYEQYF.

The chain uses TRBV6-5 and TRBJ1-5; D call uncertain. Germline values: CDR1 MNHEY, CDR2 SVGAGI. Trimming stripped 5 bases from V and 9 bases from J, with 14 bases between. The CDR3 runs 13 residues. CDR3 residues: CASSPTPVGPQHF. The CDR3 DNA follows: TGTGCCAGCAGTCCGACACCCGTGGGGCCCCAGCATTTT.